The 22 T cell receptor beta chains given below trace back to one sample, sequenced in a study of Ad26.COV2.S vaccination and SARS-CoV-2 variants. This sample's treatment: roughly 18 received Ad26.COV2.S at low or high dose, single or two shots; 5 received placebo; per-sample allocation not given. Samples were taken on day 63 after the first vaccine or placebo injection. Only in-frame clones appear in the TCRdb table, and some are missing; sequencing was by immunoSEQ multiplex PCR. The data hold about 400,000 clones, with around 93% observed a single time. The sequenced sample was peripheral blood, obtained in a trial of Ad26.COV2.S vaccine versus placebo. The receptors here all came from a person between 18 and 60 years old who received the Ad26.COV2.S COVID-19 vaccine or a placebo.

The V gene is TRBV25-1, the J gene TRBJ1-2; D is unclear. The CDR3 is 13 amino acids. Germline V CDR1 and CDR2: MGHDK, SYGVNS. The V and J ends lost 7 bases and 6 bases respectively, with 15 bases between them. CDR3 coding DNA: TGTGCCAGCACCCTAAATCGCATAGATGGCTACACCTTC. Its protein product is CASTLNRIDGYTF.

The chain has TRBV6-5 and TRBJ2-5; D is possibly TRBD1 (7 bases). The germline V gene encodes CDR1 MNHEY and CDR2 SVGAGI. The V end lost 7 bases, the J end lost 5 bases, and 14 bases lay between the germline ends. This CDR3 region has 13 residues. The DNA of the CDR3 is TGTGCCAGCACAGGGGGGCAGTCGGAGACCCAGTACTTC. It encodes CASTGGQSETQYF.

This clone was found once. The J gene is TRBJ1-4, the V gene TRBV30; D is unclear. Trimming stripped 0 bases from V and 6 bases from J, with 20 bases between. CDR1 and CDR2 from the germline V gene are GTSNPN and SVGIG (reference sequence). The CDR3 runs to 17 residues. The CDR3 coding sequence is TGTGCCTGGAGTGTATCGAGACACGGACTATTCGATGAAAAACTGTTTTTT. Its translation is CAWSVSRHGLFDEKLFF.

The chain carries TRBV6-5 and TRBJ1-1; D gene uncertain. From germline, CDR1 is MNHEY and CDR2 SVGAGI. CDR3 length equals 13 residues. Deletions cut 8 bases from V and 4 bases from J, with 14 bases between. The CDR3 spells CASGKALSTEAFF. The CDR3 nucleotides are TGTGCCAGCGGAAAAGCCCTAAGCACTGAAGCTTTCTTT.

The chain's CDR3 is CASSLGRASVNTQYF. CDR3 DNA: TGTGCCAGCAGCCTAGGGCGGGCTAGCGTTAATACGCAGTATTTT. The chain couples TRBV11-2 to TRBJ2-3; a weak D match, TRBD2 (6 bases). In germline, CDR1 is SGHAT, CDR2 FQNNGV. Between the trimmed V and J ends, which lost 5 bases and 7 bases, there was a span of 19 bases. This CDR3 region has 15 residues.

The V gene is TRBV2, the J gene TRBJ2-3; weak D call: TRBD1 (6 bases). V dropped 6 bases and J dropped 3 bases, with 16 bases sitting between them. The CDR3 loop spans 15 amino acids. Germline V lookup: CDR1 SNHLY, CDR2 FYNNEI. This CDR3 is CASRKVGQGTDTQYF. Here the CDR3 DNA reads TGTGCCAGCAGAAAAGTGGGCCAGGGGACAGATACGCAGTATTTT.

This rearrangement joins TRBV9 to TRBJ2-7; D possibly corresponds to TRBD1 (7 bases). CDR1 SGDLS and CDR2 YYNGEE come from the germline V gene. CDR3 length: 11 amino acids. V was clipped by 4 bases and J by 10 bases, with 12 bases between them. The CDR3 DNA follows: TGTGCCAGCAGCCGACAGGGAGGCCAGTACTTC. Protein: CASSRQGGQYF.

This chain links TRBV7-9 with TRBJ2-7; a weak D match, TRBD2 (6 bases). With 1 base removed from V and 2 bases from J, the gap between germline ends came to 12 bases. Germline assignment: CDR1 SEHNR and CDR2 FQNEAQ (reference sequence). CDR3 size: 15 residues. The CDR3 bases are TGTGCCAGCAGCTTAGGGGGGGTATTAGCCTACGAGCAGTACTTC. Its protein is CASSLGGVLAYEQYF.

This clone appeared a single time. The chain links TRBV2 to TRBJ2-2; the D gene is possibly TRBD1 (5 bases). Trimming removed 6 bases at V and 0 bases at J, with 11 bases between. The CDR3 is 15 amino acids. Germline CDR1 is SNHLY and CDR2 is FYNNEI. The CDR3 DNA reads TGTGCCAGCAGGCAGCAGGGTGCGAACACCGGGGAGCTGTTTTTT. Translating gives CASRQQGANTGELFF.

V is TRBV7-6 and J is TRBJ2-1, with 12 bases that match TRBD1. Germline CDR1 and CDR2: SGHVS and FNYEAQ. V shed 5 bases, J shed 7 bases, and the junction held 9 bases outside the gene matches. This CDR3 spans 16 amino acids. This CDR3 reads CASSTTRDRGRNEQFF. CDR3 sequence (DNA): TGTGCCAGCAGCACAACCCGGGACAGGGGGCGTAATGAGCAGTTCTTC.

The chain carries TRBV3-1 (or the pseudogene TRBV3-2) and TRBJ2-2; D ambiguous. The CDR3 runs to 15 residues. The V gene lost 4 bases and the J gene lost 0 bases, with 9 bases spanning the gap. Germline-derived CDR1 and CDR2 are LGHDT and YNNKEL (reference sequence). CDR3 residues: CASSPSRANTGELFF. The CDR3 nucleotides read TGTGCCAGCAGCCCCAGCAGAGCGAACACCGGGGAGCTGTTTTTT.

The chain links TRBV10-2 to TRBJ1-1; 11 nucleotides line up with TRBD1. Trimming took 4 bases from V and 5 from J; bases not matched to a gene: 6. Germline assignment: CDR1 WSHSY and CDR2 SAAADI. The CDR3 spans 15 residues. The CDR3: CASSVDRGRGTEAFF. Here the CDR3 DNA reads TGCGCCAGCAGTGTGGACAGGGGGCGAGGAACTGAAGCTTTCTTT.

This clone was seen a single time. The chain couples TRBV2 to TRBJ1-3, with D tentatively TRBD1 (6 bases). This CDR3 spans 16 amino acids. V dropped 7 bases and J dropped 2 bases, with 18 bases sitting between them. Germline lookup yields CDR1 SNHLY and CDR2 FYNNEI. This CDR3 is CASMSGRGGPGNTIYF. The DNA for the CDR3 is TGTGCCAGCATGAGTGGCAGGGGTGGGCCTGGAAACACCATATATTTT.

The chain couples TRBV18 to TRBJ2-3; 9 nucleotides align to TRBD2. V lost 2 bases to trimming and J lost 2 bases; unmatched junction nucleotides: 8. Germline V gene data show CDR1 as KGHSH and CDR2 as LQKENI. This CDR3 region has 17 residues. This chain's CDR3 is CASSPVWTSAPTDTQYF. CDR3 nucleotide sequence: TGTGCCAGCTCACCAGTATGGACTAGCGCCCCCACAGATACGCAGTATTTT. The full variable domain, its missing parts supplied by reference TRBV18 and TRBJ2-3, is NAGVMQNPRHLVRRRGQEARLRCSPMKGHSHVYWYRQLPEEGLKFMVYLQKENIIDESGMPKERFSAEFPKEGPSILRIQQVVRGDSAAYFCASSPVWTSAPTDTQYFGPGTRLTVL.

The rearrangement joins TRBV28 to TRBJ1-2, with unresolved D. CDR3 length equals 16 residues. V lost 3 bases and J lost 2, with 16 bases in between. Germline loops: CDR1 MDHEN, CDR2 SYDVKM. CDR3 nucleotide sequence: TGTGCCAGCAGTTTTCCCCAAGATACCTCGAACTATGGCTACACCTTC. This encodes CASSFPQDTSNYGYTF.

The chain combines TRBV3-1 (or the pseudogene TRBV3-2) with TRBJ1-6, with D hard to call. The CDR3 is made up of 15 amino acids. Germline-derived CDR1 and CDR2 are LGHDT and YNNKEL (reference sequence). Trimming removed 4 bases at V and 7 bases at J, with 14 bases between. The CDR3 loop is CASSRGGFSNSPLHF. The DNA for the CDR3 is TGTGCCAGCAGCCGAGGAGGGTTCTCGAATTCACCCCTCCACTTT.

The table lists this clone with a count of one. Germline is not matched at one junction end, which may reflect a read error. The CDR3 loop is CASSWTGLNPPLHF. CDR3 DNA: TGTGCCAGCAGTTGGACAGGGCTTAATCCACCCCTCCACTTT. The chain carries TRBV6-5 and TRBJ1-6, with 8 bases aligning to TRBD1. The CDR3 contains 14 residues. Per germline, CDR1 MNHEY and CDR2 SVGAGI.

The chain employs TRBV6-5 and TRBJ2-1, with D maybe TRBD2 (6 bases). V was cut by 5 bases and J by 4 bases, with 12 bases left in between. The germline CDR1 and CDR2 sequences are MNHEY and SVGAGI. There are 14 residues in the CDR3. CDR3 DNA sequence: TGTGCCAGCAGTAGTCGGGGGTCGTACAATGAGCAGTTCTTC. It yields the protein CASSSRGSYNEQFF.

The CDR3 here is CASSYPRQTRLGEQFF. For the CDR3, the DNA is TGTGCCAGCAGTTACCCGAGGCAGACCCGATTAGGTGAGCAGTTCTTC. The chain is built from TRBV6-2 or TRBV6-3 and TRBJ2-1; D ambiguous. V was clipped by 2 bases and J by 9 bases, with 20 bases between them. Germline CDR1 reads MNHEY; CDR2 reads SVGEGT. CDR3 length: 16 amino acids.

V usage is TRBV10-1 and J usage is TRBJ2-3; 11 nucleotides agree with TRBD2. CDR1 is WNHNN, CDR2 SYGVQD, per germline (reference sequence). The CDR3 spans 18 residues. Losses at the gene ends were 0 bases for V and 0 bases for J; bases not matched to a gene: 5. CDR3 sequence (DNA): TGCGCCAGCAGTGAGTCTGCTAGCGGGGGGCCCAGCACAGATACGCAGTATTTT. Protein: CASSESASGGPSTDTQYF.

V is TRBV30 and J is TRBJ1-5; D possibly corresponds to TRBD1 (6 bases). This CDR3 has 14 amino acids. From germline, CDR1 is GTSNPN and CDR2 SVGIG (reference sequence). V lost 3 bases, J lost 7 bases, and 16 bases lay in between. CDR3 residues: CAWREQGWGQPQHF. DNA for the CDR3: TGTGCCTGGAGGGAACAGGGATGGGGACAGCCCCAGCATTTT.

In DNA form, the CDR3 reads TGTGCCAGCAGCCAAGGTACTTCACAGGGCCGCACAGATACGCAGTATTTT. The encoded protein is CASSQGTSQGRTDTQYF. V gene TRBV3-1 (or the pseudogene TRBV3-2) combines with J gene TRBJ2-3, with D maybe TRBD1 (6 bases). Germline V gene data show CDR1 as LGHDT and CDR2 as YNNKEL (reference sequence). There are 17 residues in the CDR3. V lost 1 base and J 1 base, leaving 15 bases between the germline ends.